This record looks at one T cell receptor (beta chain) sequence and its context. Its antigen is not known. Here immunoSEQ multiplex PCR was the method, and the copy in TCRdb shows in-frame clones only, minus some. The sample lists over 50,000 clones; approximately 86% were seen once. This CDR3 is built from 17 residues. Germline V gene sequence: CDR1 SNHLY, CDR2 FYNNEI. Between the trimmed V and J ends, which lost 6 bases and 1 base, there was a span of 18 bases. The entry originates in a study of lymphopenia after photon versus proton radiotherapy. Study-level findings and limits: Proton therapy kept repertoires fairly stable, unlike photons, which gained effector/memory cells. Larger post-nadir TCR diversity loss correlated inversely with survival in deceased patients. After lymphocyte nadir, photon-treated repertoires showed oligoclonal expansion, especially CD8+ Temra.

The chain uses TRBV2 and TRBJ2-2; a possible D gene is TRBD1 (7 bases). The sequence was collected from a man aged 40-50 years with gastric cancer. The input for sequencing was peripheral blood, taken from a patient treated with photon-based radiotherapy. The CDR3 loop is CASSFTQGGWNTGELFF. In DNA, the CDR3 is TGTGCCAGCAGCTTTACCCAGGGGGGTTGGAACACCGGGGAGCTGTTTTTT.